This entry is about one T cell receptor (beta chain). The antigen it recognizes is unknown. Base qualities are not provided; no much larger clone lies one nucleotide away. The receptor library was made with the immunoSEQ multiplex PCR assay. A mixture of 60 forward primers for TCR Vbeta segments and 13 reverse primers for TCR Jbeta segments was used in the multiplex PCR. Amplification of the CDR3 region of rearranged TCR beta genes was performed with a multiplex PCR assay on genomic DNA. The Illumina HiSeq System was used to sequence the amplified TCR beta libraries as 87-base-pair reads. Per the authors' processing: A later analysis counted 75 million to 100 million unique TCR beta chains across the 500 to 850 repertoires, and roughly 11 million of these chains were shared by at least two donors. To remove PCR and sequencing errors, raw reads were error-corrected and collapsed into unique sequences using a nearest-neighbor algorithm that merged closely related sequences. Alignment of CDR3 sequences to IMGT reference sequences was used to assign V, D and J gene segments. Each retained sequence needed at least a six-nucleotide match to both a V gene segment and a J gene segment. A rearrangement was called productive if the CDR3 had no stop codons and remained in frame with V and J, and every other rearrangement was called non-productive. Following IMGT convention, CDR3 was defined as the stretch from the second conserved V-encoded cysteine to the conserved J-encoded phenylalanine. Sequences without an unambiguous match to a single V gene segment were excluded from the earlier analysis of approximately 600 of the donors. An earlier analysis of 500 to 600 of the donors classified V segments as functional when productive rearrangements were above 56.7% and as segregating when the standard deviation between donors was above 5%. A statistical classification framework was built to diagnose cytomegalovirus status from the catalog of TCR beta chain sequences. A later analysis assigned V and J genes by comparing TCR nucleotide sequences with IMGT/GENE-DB human TR gene sequences. Using the TCRdist pipeline, a later analysis assigned CDR3 sequences along with most-parsimonious VDJ recombination scenarios. In a later analysis, each TCR beta chain was defined by its CDR3 amino acid sequence together with its V-gene family, and reads without a unique V-gene family were excluded. In a later analysis, some 600 highly shared, low-generation-probability nucleotide sequences were removed to address suspected cross-contamination and a sequencing artifact. In a later analysis, a clonal expansion index was calculated for each public chain from normalized within-repertoire ranks of inferred template counts. In a later analysis, generation probabilities were computed with a VDJ recombination model fitted to out-of-frame rearrangements, and the resulting probabilities were checked against IGoR. A later analysis scored TCR-TCR, TCR-HLA and TCR-CMV co-occurrence with hypergeometric tests, applying a repertoire-size bias correction to TCR pairs. False discovery rates were estimated in a later analysis by permuting HLA or CMV assignments 20 times. In a later analysis, co-occurring TCRs were grouped with DBSCAN, and TCRdist sequence similarity was added when clustering was performed within HLA-allele-positive subsets. Repertoires with fewer than 30,000 or more than 120,000 public chains, plus five repertoires with anomalous nucleotide sharing, were excluded from co-occurrence clustering. What TCRdb holds here is the immuneACCESS table cut down to in-frame rearrangements. Part of the clones is not present; checked against another copy, under half of the missing clones reflect an unresolved V gene, and the others are unexplained. The V and J calls and the clone size are those of that table, but D and trimming were determined from the DNA. The sample yields 60,000 to 70,000 clones; 65% to 85% were counted once. The biggest ten clones account for under 3% of the sample.

The data were obtained in a study of cytomegalovirus exposure and HLA in healthy donors (dated by TCRdb to 2016 to 2017). A note on the overall study: In an earlier analysis of around 540 of the donors, about 270 Gb of sequence data and 100 million or so unique TCR beta sequences from 180 million or so T cells were reported. Along with the roughly 670-subject first cohort, a separate validation cohort of over a hundred different subjects was used. The genetic ancestry cluster associated with self-reported Caucasian donors included 70% to 85% of the roughly 380 genotyped donors. The later analysis used no new phenotypic data to find candidate immune exposures, relying instead on TCR beta sequences and their occurrence across donors. Donor age, sex, ethnicity and CMV serostatus were compiled together with the repertoire data. Every discovery cohort repertoire had been produced on one sequencing platform. The study combined high-throughput TCR immunosequencing, statistical association of individual TCRs with disease status, and machine learning to predict cytomegalovirus infection status. Roughly 300 gigabases of sequencing data and tens of millions of unique TCR sequences made up an early release that covered several hundred HLA-typed donors. Because of strong linkage in the cohort, roughly five DR-DQ haplotypes were treated as single units for association and clustering. The number of donors typed differed by locus, with roughly 629-640 for A, B, C, DRB1 and DQB1, over 500 for DQA1, 600 to 610 for DPA1, and some 450 for DPB1. Among 398 genotyped donors of the cohort, an average of 235,054 unique TCR beta nucleotide sequences were sequenced per donor, roughly 20% of them non-productive. Genome-wide SNP genotypes for about 60% of the roughly 700 donors were used in a later genetic analysis, which treated that subset as a discovery cohort. Class I and class II HLA loci were covered by the typing at four-digit resolution. The study was designed to test whether signatures of past pathogen exposure could be identified by cataloging public T cell receptors. An earlier analysis of nearly 600 of the donors applied high-throughput TCR beta sequencing to assess whether each TCR beta V gene segment acted as functional or pseudogenic. The study profiled the T cell repertoires of hundreds of subjects by immunosequencing and related them to cytomegalovirus serostatus. In a later analysis, previously published TCR beta repertoires from about 670 donors were re-analyzed and high-resolution HLA genotyping was added so that TCR occurrence patterns could be studied.

The study at large found these results: Some IMGT-functional V segments, including TRBV6-2 and TRBV6-3, could not be told apart with the 87-base-pair reads, so those segments were excluded. According to a later genetic analysis, donors in an Asian-associated ancestry cluster had fewer N-insertions in productive TCRs than the roughly 670-donor mean. Several of the top co-occurrence clusters appeared to be linked to parvovirus B19, influenza, CMV and Epstein-Barr virus, according to a later analysis. When HLA alleles, especially DR and DQ, strongly co-occurred, attributing TCR associations to individual alleles was difficult. HLA typing was unavailable for some donors at each locus, so association tests used only the typed subset. In this cohort, only TCR beta chains were sequenced, and detectable features were limited by the absence of alpha or paired-chain data. A further reported finding was that TCR beta sequences accurately predicted the HLA-A and HLA-B alleles for most subjects in the first cohort. A later analysis found that HLA-associated TCR beta chains were more clonally expanded and had lower generation probabilities than equally common non-associated chains. Correlated functional status among segregating V segments might reflect linkage disequilibrium, but an unknown experimental factor could not be ruled out. Most TCR sequences were observed very rarely across donors, whereas some public TCRs were present in many individuals. Roughly uniform sequencing depth across donors was assumed in presence/absence analyses, although this assumption may not hold. According to a later analysis, most CMV-associated TCR beta chains appeared to be HLA-restricted, and the HLA associations seemed to be driven largely by CMV exposure. In a later genetic analysis, a missense DCLRE1C variant was associated with V-gene and J-gene trimming of TCR beta chains, and the association was replicated in an independent cohort. In vitro tests confirmed that a few of the cytomegalovirus-associated TCR beta chains recognize cytomegalovirus antigens. CMV serostatus was the only immune exposure information available for the cohort. The study listed 150 to 200 TCR beta chains as associated with cytomegalovirus. Cytomegalovirus status was reported to be diagnosed by the classifier with high specificity and sensitivity in both the original and validation cohorts. The earlier analysis of around 600 of the donors excluded 15 to 20 rarely observed V segments, including chromosome 9 orphons, because counts were too low. In a later analysis, TCR association rates were found to vary across HLA loci, with the most associated TCRs seen for DRB1 alleles and the fewest for HLA-C alleles. The authors suggested that the approach could potentially be extended to other disease states and immunological phenotypes. Broadly in line with IMGT annotations, most TCR beta V segments showed up in productive rearrangements about 90% or about 30% of the time in an earlier analysis of 450 to 600 of the donors. In a later analysis, around 17,000 TCR beta sequences were associated with specific HLA alleles at a false discovery rate of 0.05. A cluster of highly shared sequence variants was judged likely to be a technical artifact of the sequencing pipeline.

V lost 1 base and J lost 0 bases, and the count of bases not matched to a germline gene is 8. Measured from the cysteine to the phenylalanine, the CDR3 is 17 residues long. Kept here is only the CDR3 DNA, which spans 51 bases and is read in frame from base 1. In the germline V gene (reference sequence), CDR1 corresponds to SEHNR and CDR2 to FQNEAQ. The cohort was made up of 500 to 800 healthy bone marrow donors. At the time of sampling, every cohort member was nominally healthy, though immune exposures that went unrecorded were likely present. The donor tested CMV seronegative and was one of the 352 seronegative cohort members. A peripheral blood sample was provided by each donor, and peripheral blood mononuclear cells were used for TCR beta sequencing. Genomic DNA extraction from the blood cell samples was performed with the Qiagen DNeasy Blood Extraction Kit.

The V and J segments used are TRBV7-9 and TRBJ2-7; TRBD1 lines up with 8 middle nucleotides. Sequenced sample: PBMCs. This receptor was obtained from a woman between 25 and 40 years old in good health and CMV-seronegative. The CDR3 is CASSLVRDRRYSYEQYF. The sequence in DNA is TGTGCCAGCAGCTTAGTAAGGGACAGGCGTTACTCCTACGAGCAGTACTTC.